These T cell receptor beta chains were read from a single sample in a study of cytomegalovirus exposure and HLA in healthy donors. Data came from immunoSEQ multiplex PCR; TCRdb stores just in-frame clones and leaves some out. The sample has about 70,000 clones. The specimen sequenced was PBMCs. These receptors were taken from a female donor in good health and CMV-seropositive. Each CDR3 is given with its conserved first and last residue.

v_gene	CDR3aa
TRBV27	CASSLFRGRTQYF
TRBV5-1	CASSLFSTGELFF
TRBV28	CASRPDRVIAEAFF
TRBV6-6	CASRGTGSNQPQHF
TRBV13	CASSLGTAPSTDTQYF
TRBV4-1	CASSQDDNLYEKLFF
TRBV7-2	CASSLITGQSYEQYF
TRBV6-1	CASSEGPETGAWGGYTF
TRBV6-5	CASSTPTGAIGYTF
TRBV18	CASSPAGTGVGNTIYF
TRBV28	CASSSPGEWYTEAFF
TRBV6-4	CASSQTATGELFF
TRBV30	CAWSVLEWQFF
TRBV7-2	CASSPGLAGFPGELFF
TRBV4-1	CASSQQESTDTQYF
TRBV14	CASSQAGTSGITGELFF
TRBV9	CASSVGTDANTGELFF
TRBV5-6	CASSLSSYEQYF
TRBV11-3	CASSSGLAKGASDTQYF
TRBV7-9	CASSAIDRGAPEQYF
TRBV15	CATSRDRQPQHF
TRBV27	CASSLAQGGYEQYF
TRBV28	CASSFSTGATNEKLFF
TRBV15	CATSRAPGLAMGETQYF
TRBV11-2	CASSYYGTGSYEQYF
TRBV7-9	CASSLGPRRGYTF
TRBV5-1	CASSLLARAVSTDTQYF
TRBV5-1	CASSPHIDSGRAGDTQYF
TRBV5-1	CASSPGQGTNYGYTF
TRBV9	CASSQAPGAYNEQFF
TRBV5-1	CASSFATSRDLSYEQYF
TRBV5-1	CASSLQGDYGYTF
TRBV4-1	CASSQEGGPGDKQYF
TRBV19	CASSNPASSTGELFF
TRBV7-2	CASSLEGYRGNEQFF
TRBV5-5	CASSLQGSGTGELFF
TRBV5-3	CARTTPQNRNYGYTF
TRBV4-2	CASSPGDRLSVGNQPQHF
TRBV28	CASSDRRKLGTQYF
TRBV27	CASSLLGEDDEQFF
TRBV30	CAWSGGWRVSVDQFF
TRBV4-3	CASSQGLAGTYEQYF
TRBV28	CASSSTGDTWYGYTF
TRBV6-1	CASSETGTGGTEAFF
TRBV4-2	CASSQDRGGPWTGELFF
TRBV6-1	CASSERDNTEDFF
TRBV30	CAWSEGRGVGGYTF
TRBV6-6	CASRTHTGGYTEAFF
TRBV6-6	CASSYATGGYEQYF
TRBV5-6	CASSLISQVLTGELFF
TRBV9	CASSGSGGAFNEQFF
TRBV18	CASSPSPRQGLTEAFF
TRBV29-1	CSVDLQGSENTEAFF